The present T cell receptor beta chain was sequenced within a study of post-analysis software for immune sequencing data. Points from the study as a whole: The study found significantly lower normalized Chao1 diversity in multiple sclerosis patients than in controls. A handful of TRBV segments were significantly more frequent in patients than in controls. TRBV5-6, TRBV5-1 and TRBV20-1 were among these segments.

On this clonotype itself: Its antigen is still unknown.

CDR1 is LGHDT, CDR2 YNNKEL, per germline (reference sequence). J gave up 2 bases and V 4 bases, and 8 bases lay outside the gene matches. The CDR3 covers 16 residues. cDNA libraries of TCR beta carried unique molecular identifiers. TCRdb itself ran the PCR reads through MiXCR, one entry per CDR3 protein. The sample carries some 890,000 distinct CDR3 sequences, around 53% recorded once. This clonotype was sampled from a girl aged 10 to 17 with multiple sclerosis. The chain uses TRBV3-1 and TRBJ2-5; 9 positions match TRBD1. The sequenced material came from blood. This CDR3 is CASSPSPGQGQETQYF. The CDR3 DNA reads as TGTGCCAGCAGCCCTTCTCCGGGACAGGGTCAAGAGACCCAGTACTTC.